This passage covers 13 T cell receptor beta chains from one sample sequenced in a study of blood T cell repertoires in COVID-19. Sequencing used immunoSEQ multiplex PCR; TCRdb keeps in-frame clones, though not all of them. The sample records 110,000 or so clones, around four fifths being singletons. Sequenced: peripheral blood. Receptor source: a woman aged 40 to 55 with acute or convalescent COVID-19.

The DNA of the CDR3 is TGTGCCAGCTCGGAAGAGGCGGGGAGCTATGGCTACACCTTC. Translation gives CASSEEAGSYGYTF. This chain links TRBV18 with TRBJ1-2; D ambiguous. CDR1 and CDR2 from the germline V gene are KGHSH and LQKENI. With 6 bases removed from V and 4 bases from J, the gap between germline ends came to 15 bases. The CDR3 sequence is 14 residues long.

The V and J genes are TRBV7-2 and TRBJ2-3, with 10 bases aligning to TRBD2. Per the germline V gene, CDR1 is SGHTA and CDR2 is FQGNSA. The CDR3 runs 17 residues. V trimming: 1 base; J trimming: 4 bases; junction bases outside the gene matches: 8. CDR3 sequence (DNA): TGTGCCAGCAGCTTAGGCTGGCTAGCGGGGGCGGCAGATACGCAGTATTTT. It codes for CASSLGWLAGAADTQYF.

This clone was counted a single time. CDR3 amino acids: CASSFGGSEGGYTF. The DNA of the CDR3 is TGTGCCAGCAGCTTCGGAGGGAGCGAAGGGGGCTACACCTTC. The chain joins TRBV7-9 to TRBJ1-2; D is uncertain. Germline V gene data show CDR1 as SEHNR and CDR2 as FQNEAQ (reference sequence). CDR3 size: 14 residues. V was clipped by 3 bases and J by 8 bases, with 16 bases between them.

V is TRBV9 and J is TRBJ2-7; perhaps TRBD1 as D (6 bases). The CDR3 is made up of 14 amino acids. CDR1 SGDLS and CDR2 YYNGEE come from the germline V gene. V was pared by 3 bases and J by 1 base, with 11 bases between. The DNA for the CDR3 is TGTGCCAGCAGCGCCCTCGGGACATCCTACGAGCAGTACTTC. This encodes CASSALGTSYEQYF.

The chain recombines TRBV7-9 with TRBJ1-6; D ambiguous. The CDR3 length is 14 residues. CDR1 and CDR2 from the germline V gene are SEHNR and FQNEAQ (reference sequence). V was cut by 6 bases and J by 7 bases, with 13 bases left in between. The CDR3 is CASSRESVNSPLHF. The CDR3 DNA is TGTGCCAGCAGTCGGGAATCAGTGAATTCACCCCTCCACTTT.

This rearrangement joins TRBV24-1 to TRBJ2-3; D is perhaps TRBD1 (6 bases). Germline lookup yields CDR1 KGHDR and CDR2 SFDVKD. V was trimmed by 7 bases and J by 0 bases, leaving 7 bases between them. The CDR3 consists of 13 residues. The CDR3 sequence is CATSGQSTDTQYF. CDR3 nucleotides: TGTGCCACCAGCGGACAGAGCACAGATACGCAGTATTTT.

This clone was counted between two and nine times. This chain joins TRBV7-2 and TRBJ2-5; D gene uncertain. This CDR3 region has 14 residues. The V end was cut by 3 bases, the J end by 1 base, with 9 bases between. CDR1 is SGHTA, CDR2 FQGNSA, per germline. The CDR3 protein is CASSFSRGQETQYF. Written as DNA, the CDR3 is TGTGCCAGCAGCTTCTCCCGAGGCCAAGAGACCCAGTACTTC.

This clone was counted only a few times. This CDR3 is CASSLPRGGGKSETQYF. The CDR3 DNA follows: TGTGCCAGCTCCCTCCCGAGGGGCGGGGGGAAGTCAGAGACCCAGTACTTC. The J gene is TRBJ2-5, the V gene TRBV7-2, with 8 nucleotides matching TRBD2. The CDR3 has 17 amino acids. CDR1 and CDR2 from the germline V gene are SGHTA and FQGNSA. The V gene end was trimmed by 8 bases and the J gene end by 4 bases; junction bases not matched to a gene: 18. Full variable domain (remainder filled in from reference TRBV7-2 and TRBJ2-5): GAGVSQSPSNKVTEKGKDVELRCDPISGHTALYWYRQSLGQGLEFLIYFQGNSAPDKSGLPSDRFSAERTGGSVSTLTIQRTQQEDSAVYLCASSLPRGGGKSETQYFGPGTRLLVL.

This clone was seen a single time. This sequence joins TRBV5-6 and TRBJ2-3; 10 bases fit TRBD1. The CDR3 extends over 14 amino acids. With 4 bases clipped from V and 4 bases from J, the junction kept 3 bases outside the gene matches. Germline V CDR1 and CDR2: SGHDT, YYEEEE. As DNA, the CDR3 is TGTGCCAGCAGCACCGGACAGGGGGCAGATACGCAGTATTTT. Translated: CASSTGQGADTQYF.

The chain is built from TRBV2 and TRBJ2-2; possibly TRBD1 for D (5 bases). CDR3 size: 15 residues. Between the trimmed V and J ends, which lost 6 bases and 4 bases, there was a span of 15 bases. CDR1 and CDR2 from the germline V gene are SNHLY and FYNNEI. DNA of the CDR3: TGTGCCAGCAGGTGGGCAGACAGTTTCACCGGGGAGCTGTTTTTT. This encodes CASRWADSFTGELFF.

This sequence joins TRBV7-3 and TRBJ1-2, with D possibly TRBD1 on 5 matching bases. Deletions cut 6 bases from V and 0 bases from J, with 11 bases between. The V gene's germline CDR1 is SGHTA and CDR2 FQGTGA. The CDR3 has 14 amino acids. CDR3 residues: CASSPGMSNYGYTF. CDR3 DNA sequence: TGTGCCAGCAGTCCAGGGATGTCTAACTATGGCTACACCTTC.

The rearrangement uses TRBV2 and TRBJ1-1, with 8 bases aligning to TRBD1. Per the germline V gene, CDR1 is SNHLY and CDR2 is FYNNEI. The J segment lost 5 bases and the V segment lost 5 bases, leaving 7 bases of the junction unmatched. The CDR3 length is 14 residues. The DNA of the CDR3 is TGTGCCAGCAGTCCCCGGACAGGGTCTACTGAAGCTTTCTTT. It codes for CASSPRTGSTEAFF.

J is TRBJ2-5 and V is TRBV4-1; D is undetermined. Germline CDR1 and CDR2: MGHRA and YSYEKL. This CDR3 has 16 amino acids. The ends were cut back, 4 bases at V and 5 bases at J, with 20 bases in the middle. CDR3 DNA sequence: TGCGCCAGCAGCCCCCATGTAGTTAGTTCGGTGGAGACCCAGTACTTC. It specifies CASSPHVVSSVETQYF.